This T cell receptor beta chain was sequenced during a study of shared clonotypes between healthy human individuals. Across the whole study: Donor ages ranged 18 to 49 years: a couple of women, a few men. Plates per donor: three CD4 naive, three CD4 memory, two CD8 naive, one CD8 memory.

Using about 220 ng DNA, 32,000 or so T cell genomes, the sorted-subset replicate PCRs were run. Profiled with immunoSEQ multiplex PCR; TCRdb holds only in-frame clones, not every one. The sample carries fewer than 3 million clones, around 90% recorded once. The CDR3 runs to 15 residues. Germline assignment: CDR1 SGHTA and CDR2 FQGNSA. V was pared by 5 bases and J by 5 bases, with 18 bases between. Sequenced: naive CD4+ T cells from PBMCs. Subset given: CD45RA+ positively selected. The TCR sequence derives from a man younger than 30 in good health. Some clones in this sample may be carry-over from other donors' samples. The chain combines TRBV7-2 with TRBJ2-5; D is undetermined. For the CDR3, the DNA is TGTGCCAGCAGCCCCCCCCGGCCGTTTTTGGAGACCCAGTACTTC. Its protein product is CASSPPRPFLETQYF.